This is a list of T cell receptor beta chains from one sample in a study of post-analysis software for immune sequencing data. MiXCR, run by TCRdb on the PCR reads, gives a single entry per CDR3 protein. The data contain some 690,000 distinct CDR3 sequences, 25% to 30% of them singletons. The sequenced sample consisted of blood. The receptors shown here come from a girl under 18 with multiple sclerosis. CDR3s include the opening cysteine and the closing phenylalanine or tryptophan. D genes are given only for firm matches. Rows may omit the clone size; those that give it use once, few, many or a size class.

TRBJ2-7 NA TRBV6-1 many TGTGCCAGCAGTCCAGGGGGCAGGGTAGCGGGAAAGACCTACGAGCAGTACTTC CASSPGGRVAGKTYEQYF
TRBJ2-1 NA TRBV5-1 NA TGCGCCAGCAGCTTGGCCGGCTGGTCCGCTGAGCAGTTCTTC CASSLAGWSAEQFF
TRBJ2-4 TRBD1 TRBV18 NA TGTGCCAGCTCACCGGGACAGGGCATAGCGAAGCAGTACTTC CASSPGQGIAKQYF
TRBJ1-5 NA TRBV7-2 NA TGTGCCAGCAGCTGGGGGGATGTGGGGGAGCCCCAGCATTTT CASSWGDVGEPQHF
TRBJ1-6 NA TRBV10-3 NA TGTGCCATCAGTGAGTCGAGTTCCTATAATTCACCCCTCCACTTT CAISESSSYNSPLHF
TRBJ2-6 NA TRBV28 many TGTGCCAGCAGTTTTTCCGGCTCTGGGGCCAACGTCCTGACTTTC CASSFSGSGANVLTF
TRBJ1-6 NA TRBV9 NA TGTGCCAGCAGCGTAGCGGGGGGCGTAAATTCACCCCTCCACTTT CASSVAGGVNSPLHF
TRBJ2-3 NA TRBV4-1 few TGCGCCAGCAGCCTACGAACGGGTCCGGCAGATACGCAGTATTTT CASSLRTGPADTQYF
TRBJ1-1 NA TRBV20-1 NA TGCAGTGCGCTGGCCCCCGGGGACATGAACACTGAAGCTTTCTTT CSALAPGDMNTEAFF
TRBJ2-7 NA TRBV29-1 once TGCAGCGTTGCTAGCGACACGTACAATGAGCAGTACTTC CSVASDTYNEQYF
TRBJ2-5 TRBD2 TRBV4-2 NA TGTGCCAGCAGCCAACTAGCGGGGGGTTCCCAAGAGACCCAGTACTTC CASSQLAGGSQETQYF
TRBJ2-4 TRBD1 TRBV29-1 NA TGCAGCGTGGGAGGACAGGGTCAGGACATTCAGTACTTC CSVGGQGQDIQYF
TRBJ1-1 NA TRBV5-6 once TGTGCCAGCAGCCGACGCGGGGGCGGGACTGAAGCTTTCTTT CASSRRGGGTEAFF
TRBJ2-1 TRBD2 TRBV5-1 few TGCGCCAGCAGCTTGGTCCTGGGCGGGGGCTCCTACAATGAGCAGTTCTTC CASSLVLGGGSYNEQFF
TRBJ1-6 TRBD1 TRBV12-3/TRBV12-4 NA TGTGCCAGCAGTTTAGAGGGGGCCACTTATTCACCCCTCCACTTT CASSLEGATYSPLHF
TRBJ2-7 TRBD2 TRBV20-1 few TGCAGTGCTGCTCCCTTAGCGGGGGAGCAGTACTTC CSAAPLAGEQYF
TRBJ2-7 TRBD2 TRBV6-1 NA TGTGCCAGCAGCACACCGGGGGGTCAAGGTCCCTACGAGCAGTACTTC CASSTPGGQGPYEQYF
TRBJ1-4 NA TRBV6-5 NA TGTGCCAGCAGTTCTGGACAGCCGTCGGAAAAACTGTTTTTT CASSSGQPSEKLFF
TRBJ2-7 TRBD1 TRBV6-2/TRBV6-3 few TGTGCCAGCAGCCCCGGGACAGGAGACCTCCTCTACGAGCAGTACTTC CASSPGTGDLLYEQYF
TRBJ1-1 NA TRBV4-1 few TGCGCCAGCAGCCGACAGGAAGGGACTGAAGCTTTCTTT CASSRQEGTEAFF
TRBJ2-7 NA TRBV20-1 NA TGCAGTGCTAGAGACAGAGAGGGGTGGTCCTACGAGCAGTACTTC CSARDREGWSYEQYF
TRBJ2-5 TRBD1 TRBV5-6 NA TGTGCCAGCAGCTTGGCTCTCGGGACAGGGGAAGAGACCCAGTACTTC CASSLALGTGEETQYF
TRBJ1-4 NA TRBV29-1 few TGCAGCGTTTCATGGCCCACTAATGAAAAACTGTTTTTT CSVSWPTNEKLFF
TRBJ2-1 NA TRBV6-5 few TGTGCCAGCGAGGGGGCTAGCGGGTACAATGAGCAGTTCTTC CASEGASGYNEQFF
TRBJ2-1 TRBD2 TRBV14 NA TGTGCCAGCAGCGCCCTGACTAGCGGAGGGGGTAATGAGCAGTTCTTC CASSALTSGGGNEQFF
TRBJ2-7 NA TRBV14 NA TGTGCCAGCAGCCAAGGTGGTGCGAGTACCTACGAGCAGTACTTC CASSQGGASTYEQYF
TRBJ1-3 TRBD1 TRBV27 once TGTGCCAGCAGTTTCACCCCAGTAGGACAGGCGTCTGGAAACACCATATATTTT CASSFTPVGQASGNTIYF